Below, one TCR beta chain is given with its context. Its antigen is as yet unknown. This specimen belongs to a study of CD8+ T cells in alopecia areata. Those with alopecia areata gave lesional scalp punch biopsies and peripheral blood. Study-wide points: The study also sequences resident alphabeta T cells of normal skin in scalp samples.

Extracted RNA was reverse transcribed, and the resulting cDNA served as sequencing template. TCRdb's table, derived via immunoSEQ multiplex PCR, lists solely in-frame clones and lacks some. The sample lists roughly 64,000 clones; about 40% were seen once. Sequences were obtained from NKG2D-low CD8+ T cells sorted from blood. The receptor was isolated from a human donor with alopecia areata.

DNA for the CDR3: TGTGCCAGCAGTTACTCGAATCCGGGGTACTATGGCTACACCTTC. It yields the protein CASSYSNPGYYGYTF. The rearrangement joins TRBV6-6 to TRBJ1-2; D ambiguous. V lost 0 bases and J 3 bases, leaving 11 bases between the germline ends. The V gene's germline CDR1 is MNHNY and CDR2 SVGAGI (reference sequence). CDR3 length: 15 amino acids.